This T cell receptor (beta chain) is from a study of T cells in Graves' hyperthyroidism and ophthalmopathy. Authors of the study amplified TCR beta CDR3 regions from RNA transcripts. When the TCR CDR3 underwent first-round RT-PCR, the HTBI primer set was used. TCRdb fed the multiplex PCR reads into MiXCR, producing one record per CDR3 protein. The table shows 350,000 to 450,000 distinct CDR3 sequences, with 14% occurring only once. This clonotype was detected many times. Its antigen is not known. Hyperthyroidism in the patients, aged 18 to 65, was newly diagnosed and under 2 months in duration. The V and J ends lost 8 bases and 6 bases respectively, with 16 bases between them. This CDR3 spans 14 amino acids. The germline CDR1 and CDR2 sequences are MNHEY and SVGEGT. Study-wide results and limits: The model forecast ophthalmopathy, anticipating it by a median 6.5 months before onset.

This sequence joins TRBV6-2 or TRBV6-3 and TRBJ2-2, with D possibly matching TRBD1 (5 bases). The sequenced sample consisted of blood. This clonotype originated in an older woman with Graves' hyperthyroidism. The DNA for the CDR3 is TGTGCCAGCCGAGAATGGGGCGCCGCCGGGGAGCTGTTTTTT. It is translated as CASREWGAAGELFF.